The 29 T cell receptor beta chains in this list originate from one sample, sequenced in a study of beta chain features in type 1 diabetes. Study findings and constraints: Within each of all four CD4+ subsets, Type 1 diabetes patients had TCRB CDR3s that were moderately but significantly shorter.

Reverse transcribing all isolated RNA meant expressed TCRB transcripts were sequenced. The table came from immunoSEQ multiplex PCR; TCRdb's copy has only in-frame clones and leaves some out. The table shows fewer than 300,000 clones, with 11% occurring only once. No antigen has been identified for these receptors. Sequenced material: naive CD4+ T cells from blood. The receptors stem from a man younger than 40 with type 1 diabetes.

This clone was detected only a few times. The genes are TRBV27 and TRBJ1-6; D remains unclear. The germline CDR1 and CDR2 sequences are MNHEY and SMNVEV (reference sequence). V gave up 3 bases and J gave up 4 bases, with 4 bases separating them. This CDR3 is built from 13 residues. In DNA form, the CDR3 reads TGTGCCAGCAGTTTCGGGTATAATTCACCCCTCCACTTT. This codes for CASSFGYNSPLHF.

The rearrangement joins TRBV30 to TRBJ2-3; 8 positions match TRBD2. Germline values: CDR1 GTSNPN, CDR2 SVGIG (reference sequence). The ends lost 4 bases at V and 1 base at J; junction bases unmatched: 1. CDR3 length: 13 amino acids. The CDR3 loop is CAWTGGGTDTQYF. The CDR3 DNA reads as TGTGCCTGGACGGGGGGGGGCACAGATACGCAGTATTTT.

V is TRBV5-1 and J is TRBJ2-5, with 7 bases identical to TRBD1. The CDR3 spans 15 residues. Germline CDR1 and CDR2: SGHRS and YFSETQ. V dropped 4 bases and J dropped 2; count of bases not matched to a gene: 8. The CDR3 nucleotides are TGCGCCAGCAGCATGTTACAGGGGCGGCAAGAGACCCAGTACTTC. Protein: CASSMLQGRQETQYF.

The chain couples TRBV2 to TRBJ2-2; D gene ambiguous. V lost 7 bases to trimming and J lost 6 bases, with 6 bases between them. This CDR3 contains 11 residues. Germline V gene lookup returns CDR1 SNHLY and CDR2 FYNNEI. Written as DNA, the CDR3 is TGTGCCAGCACCAGCGCCGGGGAGCTGTTTTTT. Residues: CASTSAGELFF.

V and J are TRBV28 and TRBJ1-2; 10 bases align to TRBD1. CDR1 is MDHEN, CDR2 SYDVKM, per germline. This CDR3 has 15 amino acids. The V and J ends lost 4 bases and 3 bases, in that order; junction bases with no gene match: 5. CDR3 DNA sequence: TGTGCCAGCAGTTCGGGACAGGGGAGGGACTATGGCTACACCTTC. This encodes CASSSGQGRDYGYTF.

This clone was detected a few times. The chain uses TRBV21-1 and TRBJ2-5; TRBD1, the table's D call, was not compared with the DNA. TRBV21-1 has pseudogene status. The CDR3 has 15 amino acids. CDR3 region: CASSKEGAGVETQYF. The DNA of the CDR3 is TGTGCCAGCAGCAAAGAGGGGGCAGGGGTAGAGACCCAGTACTTC.

This clone was counted a few times. The genes are TRBV5-1 and TRBJ1-2; 8 nucleotides match TRBD1. Trimming took 5 bases from V and 4 from J; bases not matched to a gene: 7. The CDR3 runs 14 residues. From germline, CDR1 is SGHRS and CDR2 YFSETQ. Here the CDR3 DNA reads TGCGCCAGCAGTACGACAGGGGCGACCTATGGCTACACCTTC. Translated: CASSTTGATYGYTF.

This clone has only a few counts. V gene TRBV28 combines with J gene TRBJ1-4; no clear D gene. The CDR3 is 14 residues long. V lost 7 bases and J lost 11, with 20 bases in between. Germline V lookup: CDR1 MDHEN, CDR2 SYDVKM. The CDR3 spells CASTISYLGPKLFF. CDR3 nucleotide sequence: TGTGCCAGCACCATCTCGTATCTGGGCCCTAAACTGTTTTTT.

V usage is TRBV7-2 and J usage is TRBJ2-7, with TRBD2 matching 11 bases. CDR3 length: 18 residues. The germline gives CDR1 SGHTA, CDR2 FQGNSA. J lost 2 bases, V lost 1 base, and 10 bases had no gene match. Here the CDR3 DNA reads TGTGCCAGCAGCTTAGATGTTCTAGCGGGGGGCTCCCCCTACGAGCAGTACTTC. Translation gives CASSLDVLAGGSPYEQYF.

This chain joins TRBV27 and TRBJ1-2; 12 nucleotides align to TRBD1. The CDR3 loop spans 15 amino acids. Looked up from germline, CDR1 is MNHEY and CDR2 is SMNVEV (reference sequence). J gave up 7 bases and V 3 bases, and 6 bases lay outside the gene matches. Written as DNA, the CDR3 is TGTGCCAGCAGTTTCCCCGGGACAGGGGGCTCTGGCTACACCTTC. Encoded protein: CASSFPGTGGSGYTF.

There are a few counts of this clone. The rearrangement joins TRBV6-5 to TRBJ1-5, with 8 bases aligning to TRBD1. The CDR3 extends over 13 amino acids. CDR1 and CDR2 (germline): MNHEY, SVGAGI. V was clipped by 10 bases and J by 4 bases; unmatched bases: 6. CDR3 protein: CATPDRVNQPQHF. The CDR3 region has the DNA TGTGCCACCCCGGACAGGGTGAATCAGCCCCAGCATTTT.

This clone has more than one count but fewer than ten. The gene calls are TRBV2 and TRBJ1-6; 7 bases are shared with TRBD1. Germline-derived CDR1 and CDR2 are SNHLY and FYNNEI. The CDR3 covers 16 residues. V gave up 5 bases and J gave up 7 bases; unmatched junction bases: 11. The CDR3 coding sequence is TGTGCCAGCAGTTTTCCCATGACAGGGATGAATTCACCCCTCCACTTT. The encoded protein is CASSFPMTGMNSPLHF.

Written as DNA, the CDR3 is TGCAGTGCCCGGGAGGGGGAGCAGTACTTC. Translated, it gives CSAREGEQYF. The chain uses TRBV20-1 and TRBJ2-7; TRBD2 matches 8 bases. The CDR3 is 10 amino acids. Germline V gene lookup returns CDR1 DFQATT and CDR2 SNEGSKA (reference sequence). The V and J ends lost 6 bases and 7 bases, in that order; junction bases with no gene match: 2.

This chain uses TRBV11-1 with TRBJ2-7; D remains ambiguous. CDR1 and CDR2 from the germline V gene are SGHAT and FQDESV (reference sequence). The CDR3 has 13 residues. Trimming pared 4 bases from V and 5 bases from J, leaving 12 bases between. This chain's CDR3 is CASSSSEENEQYF. CDR3 nucleotide sequence: TGTGCCAGCAGCTCCAGCGAGGAGAACGAGCAGTACTTC.

The table lists this clone with a few counts. This chain joins TRBV29-1 and TRBJ2-1; 8 positions agree with TRBD1. The CDR3 extends over 15 amino acids. Trimming removed 6 bases from V and 5 bases from J; junction bases left unmatched: 12. Germline lookup yields CDR1 SQVTM and CDR2 ANQGSEA. The CDR3 DNA is TGCAGCGTACCTCCTCCGGGACAGGCCGACAATGAGCAGTTCTTC. Protein product: CSVPPPGQADNEQFF.

The V and J genes are TRBV5-4 and TRBJ1-5, with D hard to call. The CDR3 extends over 13 amino acids. Looked up from germline, CDR1 is SGHNT and CDR2 is YYREEE (reference sequence). V shed 2 bases and J shed 6 bases, with 9 bases lying between them. DNA of the CDR3: TGTGCCAGCAGCTTCCAAGGCGGTCAGCCCCAGCATTTT. Translated, it gives CASSFQGGQPQHF.

The rearrangement links TRBV7-9 to TRBJ2-1, with D tentatively TRBD2 (5 bases). CDR1 and CDR2 from the germline V gene are SEHNR and FQNEAQ (reference sequence). This CDR3 has 13 amino acids. Trimming took 1 base from V and 8 from J, leaving 9 bases between them. In nucleotides, the CDR3 is TGTGCCAGCAGCTTAGGCCTAGCCTATGAGCAGTTCTTC. Translated, it gives CASSLGLAYEQFF.

This clone was counted a few times. V is TRBV7-8 and J is TRBJ2-1; TRBD1 is a possible D gene (6 bases). The CDR3 is made up of 16 amino acids. Trimming removed 4 bases at V and 0 bases at J, with 13 bases between. Germline-derived CDR1 and CDR2 are SGHVS and FQNEAQ. DNA for the CDR3: TGTGCCAGCAGCTCACTAACAGGGAGCTCCTACAATGAGCAGTTCTTC. Amino acids: CASSSLTGSSYNEQFF.

The table lists this clone with a few counts. This rearrangement joins TRBV18 to TRBJ1-1; TRBD1 matches 9 bases. The CDR3 runs 14 residues. V lost 4 bases, J lost 6 bases, and 6 bases stayed unmatched. Germline CDR1 reads KGHSH; CDR2 reads LQKENI. The CDR3 here is CASSLDRGRAEAFF. The CDR3 nucleotides are TGTGCCAGCTCACTGGACAGGGGAAGGGCTGAAGCTTTCTTT.

A few counts support this clone. The CDR3 spells CASSKDRVGQPQHF. In DNA form, the CDR3 reads TGTGCCAGCAGTAAAGACAGGGTTGGGCAGCCCCAGCATTTT. V usage is TRBV2 and J usage is TRBJ1-5, with TRBD1 matching 7 bases. The V and J ends lost 5 bases and 7 bases, in that order; junction bases with no gene match: 8. The CDR3 totals 14 residues. Per the germline V gene, CDR1 is SNHLY and CDR2 is FYNNEI.

This clone was detected only a few times. The CDR3 reads CASSPGLAAYEQYF. CDR3 DNA: TGTGCCAGCAGCCCGGGACTAGCGGCGTACGAGCAGTACTTC. V gene TRBV6-5 combines with J gene TRBJ2-7, with 11 bases that match TRBD2. Germline CDR1 and CDR2: MNHEY and SVGAGI. This CDR3 is 14 amino acids long. V was pared by 6 bases and J by 4 bases, with 5 bases of the junction left unmatched.

J is TRBJ2-4 and V is TRBV7-2, with D possibly being TRBD2 (5 bases). Trimming shortened V by 4 bases and J by 6 bases, and 13 bases separated the two germline ends. The CDR3 is made up of 14 amino acids. The germline CDR1 and CDR2 sequences are SGHTA and FQGNSA. The CDR3 DNA is TGTGCCAGCAGCTCCCCTCGGGGTTCAAACATTCAGTACTTC. Translated, it gives CASSSPRGSNIQYF.

There are a few counts of this clone. The chain employs TRBV2 and TRBJ1-1; unclear D gene. The CDR3 consists of 14 residues. Germline values: CDR1 SNHLY, CDR2 FYNNEI. V lost 7 bases and J 4 bases, leaving 16 bases between the germline ends. CDR3 amino acids: CASTEGGRGTEAFF. The CDR3 DNA follows: TGTGCCAGCACCGAGGGAGGCCGAGGCACTGAAGCTTTCTTT.

This clone was seen a few times. J is TRBJ2-1 and V is TRBV7-3, with TRBD1 as a possible D gene (5 bases). There are 14 residues in the CDR3. V was pared by 2 bases and J by 1 base, with 6 bases between. The germline gives CDR1 SGHTA, CDR2 FQGTGA. DNA of the CDR3: TGTGCCAGCAGCTTAGACAGATCCTACAATGAGCAGTTCTTC. This encodes CASSLDRSYNEQFF.

V is TRBV30 and J is TRBJ1-6; 7 bases match TRBD1. CDR3 size: 15 residues. Germline loops: CDR1 GTSNPN, CDR2 SVGIG (reference sequence). The trim removed 4 bases at V and 10 bases at J, leaving 13 bases unmatched. The CDR3 is CAWKQTGLFRSPLHF. DNA for the CDR3: TGTGCCTGGAAACAGACAGGGCTTTTTAGGTCACCCCTCCACTTT.

The V call is TRBV29-1, the J call TRBJ1-2; no clear D. The CDR3 length is 11 residues. V gave up 1 base and J gave up 4 bases, with 4 bases separating them. From germline, CDR1 is SQVTM and CDR2 ANQGSEA. CDR3 sequence (DNA): TGCAGCGTTGAAGTCGGCTATGGCTACACCTTC. It is translated as CSVEVGYGYTF.

The V and J genes are TRBV7-9 and TRBJ2-7; perhaps TRBD1 as D (6 bases). This CDR3 has 14 residues. Germline V gene lookup returns CDR1 SEHNR and CDR2 FQNEAQ (reference sequence). Trimming removed 1 base from V and 6 bases from J, with 13 bases in between. The CDR3 region is CASSLGWDNPEQYF. The CDR3, as DNA: TGTGCCAGCAGCTTAGGATGGGACAACCCCGAGCAGTACTTC.

This chain links TRBV28 with TRBJ2-7; the D gene is possibly TRBD1 (5 bases). V was pared by 6 bases and J by 4 bases, with 10 bases between. This CDR3 has 12 residues. Germline CDR1 MDHEN, CDR2 SYDVKM. CDR3 sequence reads: CASRPQGYEQYF. The DNA of the CDR3 is TGTGCCAGCAGACCCCAGGGATACGAGCAGTACTTC.

This sequence joins TRBV5-1 and TRBJ2-1; 9 bases align to TRBD1. The V gene end was trimmed by 4 bases and the J gene end by 4 bases; junction bases not matched to a gene: 6. This CDR3 comprises 15 residues. Germline values: CDR1 SGHRS, CDR2 YFSETQ. CDR3 protein: CASSPRDREYNEQFF. As DNA, the CDR3 is TGCGCCAGCAGCCCCCGGGACAGGGAATACAATGAGCAGTTCTTC.